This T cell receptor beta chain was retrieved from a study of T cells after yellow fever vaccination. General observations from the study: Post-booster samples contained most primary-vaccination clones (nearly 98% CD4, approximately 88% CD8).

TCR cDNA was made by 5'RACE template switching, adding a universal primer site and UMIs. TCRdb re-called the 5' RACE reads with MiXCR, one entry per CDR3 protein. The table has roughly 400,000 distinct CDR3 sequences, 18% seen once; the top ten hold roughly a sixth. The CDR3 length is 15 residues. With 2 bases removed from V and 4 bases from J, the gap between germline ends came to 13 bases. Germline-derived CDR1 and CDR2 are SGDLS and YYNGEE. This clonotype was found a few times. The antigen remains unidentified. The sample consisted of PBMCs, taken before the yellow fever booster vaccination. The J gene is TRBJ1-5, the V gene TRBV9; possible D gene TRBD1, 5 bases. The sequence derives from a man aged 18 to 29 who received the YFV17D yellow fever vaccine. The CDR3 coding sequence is TGTGCCAGCAGCGTGACCGGGACGGTGAATCAGCCCCAGCATTTT. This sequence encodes CASSVTGTVNQPQHF.